This T cell receptor (beta chain) was captured by sequencing in a study of OX40 agonist ivuxolimab in advanced cancers. Study-level points and caveats: The antigen specificity of the peripheral T cells (those that were expanded) was not determined. Expanded clones tended on average to be more numerous among CD8+ T cells than CD4+. Among the lowest peripheral clonal expansion occurred in 0.1-3.0 mg/kg partial responders.

The repertoire was sequenced with immunoSEQ multiplex PCR; TCRdb's copy has only in-frame clones and lacks some. The sample shows 35,000 to 45,000 clones, approximately 86% of them seen only once. This clone is medium-sized within its sample. The antigen is unknown. The CDR3 is made up of 13 amino acids. The V segment lost 7 bases and the J segment 5 bases; nucleotides outside the gene matches: 7. Germline values: CDR1 SEHNR, CDR2 FQNEAQ (reference sequence). This rearrangement joins TRBV7-9 to TRBJ1-2; the match to TRBD1 covers 7 bases. This TCR derives from an adult with an advanced solid tumor such as melanoma, head and neck, liver or kidney cancer. Sequences were derived from CD4+ or CD8+ T cells sorted from blood, sampled in a trial of the OX40 agonist ivuxolimab. The CDR3 DNA follows: TGTGCCAGCACCCCAGGGGGGAAGTATGGCTACACCTTC. This gives the protein CASTPGGKYGYTF.